This record looks at one T cell receptor beta chain sequence and its context. How the authors handled the data: Reference gene primer amplification gave estimated nucleated cell counts. TCRdb's table, derived via immunoSEQ multiplex PCR, lists solely in-frame clones and lacks some. Clone size and the V and J calls come from that table; the DNA yielded D and trimming. Here the sample spans under 75,000 clones, almost 90% being singletons. This entry comes from a study of blood T cell repertoires in COVID-19. Across the study: Acute and convalescent COVID-19 specimens originated in the United States, Italy and Spain. The cDNA or gDNA used as material had been derived from T cells, B-cell-depleted T cells, or PBMCs.

Sequencing was done on a sample of peripheral blood. This receptor was identified in a man between 60 and 75 years old with active COVID-19.

In DNA form, the CDR3 reads TGTGCCTGGAGTGTACCCCTTCGGAGGGTGGGCTACACCTTC. Protein sequence: CAWSVPLRRVGYTF. The V gene is TRBV30, the J gene TRBJ1-2, with D unresolved. Trimming pared 0 bases from V and 8 bases from J, leaving 16 bases between. There are 14 residues in the CDR3. Germline CDR1 and CDR2: GTSNPN and SVGIG (reference sequence).